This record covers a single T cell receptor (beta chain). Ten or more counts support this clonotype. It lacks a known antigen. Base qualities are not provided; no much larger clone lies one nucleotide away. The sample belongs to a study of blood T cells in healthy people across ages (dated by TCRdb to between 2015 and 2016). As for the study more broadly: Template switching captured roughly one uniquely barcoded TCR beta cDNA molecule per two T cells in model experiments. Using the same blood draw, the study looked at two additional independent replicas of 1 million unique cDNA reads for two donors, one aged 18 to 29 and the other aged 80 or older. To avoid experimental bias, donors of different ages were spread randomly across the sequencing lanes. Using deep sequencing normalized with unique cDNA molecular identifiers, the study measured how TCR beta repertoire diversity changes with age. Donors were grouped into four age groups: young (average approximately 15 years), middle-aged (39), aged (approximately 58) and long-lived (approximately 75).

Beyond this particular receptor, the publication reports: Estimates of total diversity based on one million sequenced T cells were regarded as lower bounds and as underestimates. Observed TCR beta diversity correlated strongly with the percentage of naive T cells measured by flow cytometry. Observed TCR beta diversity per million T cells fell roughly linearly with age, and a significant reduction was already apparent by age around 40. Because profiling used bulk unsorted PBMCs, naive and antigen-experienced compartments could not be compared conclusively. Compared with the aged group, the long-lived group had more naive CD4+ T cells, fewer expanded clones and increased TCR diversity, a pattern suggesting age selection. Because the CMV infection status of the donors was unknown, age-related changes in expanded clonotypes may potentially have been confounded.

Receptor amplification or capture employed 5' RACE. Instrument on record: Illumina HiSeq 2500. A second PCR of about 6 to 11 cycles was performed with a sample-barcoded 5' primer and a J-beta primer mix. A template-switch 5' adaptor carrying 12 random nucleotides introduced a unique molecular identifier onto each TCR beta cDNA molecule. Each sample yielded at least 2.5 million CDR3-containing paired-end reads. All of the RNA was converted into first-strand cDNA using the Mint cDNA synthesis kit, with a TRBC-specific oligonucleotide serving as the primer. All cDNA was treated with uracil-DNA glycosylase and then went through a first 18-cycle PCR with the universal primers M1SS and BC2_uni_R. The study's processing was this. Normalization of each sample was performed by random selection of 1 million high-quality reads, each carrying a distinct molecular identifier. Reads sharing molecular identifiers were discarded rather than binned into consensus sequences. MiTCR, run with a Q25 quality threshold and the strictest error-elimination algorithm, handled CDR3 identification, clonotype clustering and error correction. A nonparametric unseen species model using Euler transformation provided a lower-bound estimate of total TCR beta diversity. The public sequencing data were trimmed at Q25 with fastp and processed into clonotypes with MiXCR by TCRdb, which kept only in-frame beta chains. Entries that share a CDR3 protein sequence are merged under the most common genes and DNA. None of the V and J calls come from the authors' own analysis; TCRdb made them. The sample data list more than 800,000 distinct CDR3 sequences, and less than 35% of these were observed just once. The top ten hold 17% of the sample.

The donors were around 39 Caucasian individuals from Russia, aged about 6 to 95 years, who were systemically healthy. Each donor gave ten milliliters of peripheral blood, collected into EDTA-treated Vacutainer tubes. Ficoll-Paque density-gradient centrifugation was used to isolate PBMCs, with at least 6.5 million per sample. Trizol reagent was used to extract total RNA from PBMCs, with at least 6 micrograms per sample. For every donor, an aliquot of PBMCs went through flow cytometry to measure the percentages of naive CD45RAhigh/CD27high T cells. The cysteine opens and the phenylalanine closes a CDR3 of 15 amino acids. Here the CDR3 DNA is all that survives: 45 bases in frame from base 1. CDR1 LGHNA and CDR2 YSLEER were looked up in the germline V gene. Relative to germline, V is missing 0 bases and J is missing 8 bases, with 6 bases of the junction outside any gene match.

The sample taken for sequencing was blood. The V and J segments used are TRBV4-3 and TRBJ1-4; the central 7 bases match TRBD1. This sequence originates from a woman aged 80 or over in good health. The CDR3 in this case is CASSQDRQGGEKLFF. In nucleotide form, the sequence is TGCGCCAGCAGCCAAGATCGACAGGGAGGGGAAAAACTGTTTTTT.